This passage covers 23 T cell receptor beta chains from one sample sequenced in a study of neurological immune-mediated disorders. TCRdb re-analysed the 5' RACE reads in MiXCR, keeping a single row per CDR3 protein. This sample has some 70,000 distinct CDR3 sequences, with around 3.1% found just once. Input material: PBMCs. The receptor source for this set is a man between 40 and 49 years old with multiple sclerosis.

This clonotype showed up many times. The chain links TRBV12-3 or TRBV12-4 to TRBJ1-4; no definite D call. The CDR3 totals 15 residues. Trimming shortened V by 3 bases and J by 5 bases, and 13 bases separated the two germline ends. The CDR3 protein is CASSFLAGSNEKLFF. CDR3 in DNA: TGTGCCAGCAGTTTCCTCGCGGGTTCAAATGAAAAACTGTTTTTT.

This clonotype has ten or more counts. CDR3 sequence: CSARDRRGINTEAFF. Written as DNA, the CDR3 is TGCAGTGCTAGAGATCGTCGGGGGATTAACACTGAAGCTTTCTTT. The chain links TRBV20-1 to TRBJ1-1, with a possible D match to TRBD1 (5 bases). The V and J ends lost 0 bases and 2 bases respectively, with 13 bases between them. The CDR3 is 15 amino acids. The germline V gene has CDR1 DFQATT and CDR2 SNEGSKA (reference sequence).

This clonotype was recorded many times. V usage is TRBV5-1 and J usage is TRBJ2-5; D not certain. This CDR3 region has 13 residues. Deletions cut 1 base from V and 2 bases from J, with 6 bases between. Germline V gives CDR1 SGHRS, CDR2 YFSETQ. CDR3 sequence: CASSLSQQETQYF. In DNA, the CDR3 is TGCGCCAGCAGCTTGTCACAGCAAGAGACCCAGTACTTC. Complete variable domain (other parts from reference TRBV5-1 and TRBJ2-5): KAGVTQTPRYLIKTRGQQVTLSCSPISGHRSVSWYQQTPGQGLQFLFEYFSETQRNKGNFPGRFSGRQFSNSRSEMNVSTLELGDSALYLCASSLSQQETQYFGPGTRLLVL.

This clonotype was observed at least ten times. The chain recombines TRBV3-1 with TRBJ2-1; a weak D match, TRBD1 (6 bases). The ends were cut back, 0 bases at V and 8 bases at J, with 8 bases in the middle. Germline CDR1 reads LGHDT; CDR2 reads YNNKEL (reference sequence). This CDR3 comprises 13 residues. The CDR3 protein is CASSQENRDEQFF. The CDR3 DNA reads TGTGCCAGCAGCCAAGAAAACAGGGATGAGCAGTTCTTC.

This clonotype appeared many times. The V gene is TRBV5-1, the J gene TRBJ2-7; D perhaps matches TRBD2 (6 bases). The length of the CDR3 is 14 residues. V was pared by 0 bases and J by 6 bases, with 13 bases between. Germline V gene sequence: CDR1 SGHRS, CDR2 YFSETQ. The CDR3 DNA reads TGCGCCAGCAGCTTGGACGGCCTAGCGTTCGAGCAGTACTTC. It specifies CASSLDGLAFEQYF. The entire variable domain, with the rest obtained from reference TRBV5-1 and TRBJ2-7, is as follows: KAGVTQTPRYLIKTRGQQVTLSCSPISGHRSVSWYQQTPGQGLQFLFEYFSETQRNKGNFPGRFSGRQFSNSRSEMNVSTLELGDSALYLCASSLDGLAFEQYFGPGTRLTVT.

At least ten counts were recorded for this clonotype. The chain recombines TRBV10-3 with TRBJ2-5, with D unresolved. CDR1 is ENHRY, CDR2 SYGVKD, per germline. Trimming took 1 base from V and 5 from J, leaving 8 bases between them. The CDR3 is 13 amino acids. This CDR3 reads CAISEWQSETQYF. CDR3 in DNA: TGTGCCATCAGTGAGTGGCAGAGTGAGACCCAGTACTTC.

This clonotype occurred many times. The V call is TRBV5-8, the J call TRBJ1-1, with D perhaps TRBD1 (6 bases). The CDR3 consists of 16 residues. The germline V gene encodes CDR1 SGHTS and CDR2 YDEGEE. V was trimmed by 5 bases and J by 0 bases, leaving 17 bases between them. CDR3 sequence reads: CASRPSRGLLNTEAFF. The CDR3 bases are TGTGCCAGCAGACCTTCCAGGGGACTGCTGAACACTGAAGCTTTCTTT.

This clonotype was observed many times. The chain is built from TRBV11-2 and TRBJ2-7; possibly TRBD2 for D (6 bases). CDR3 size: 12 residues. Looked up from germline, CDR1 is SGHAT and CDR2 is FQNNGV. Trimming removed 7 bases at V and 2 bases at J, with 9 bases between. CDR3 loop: CASTGSTYEQYF. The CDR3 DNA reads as TGTGCCAGCACCGGGAGCACCTACGAGCAGTACTTC.

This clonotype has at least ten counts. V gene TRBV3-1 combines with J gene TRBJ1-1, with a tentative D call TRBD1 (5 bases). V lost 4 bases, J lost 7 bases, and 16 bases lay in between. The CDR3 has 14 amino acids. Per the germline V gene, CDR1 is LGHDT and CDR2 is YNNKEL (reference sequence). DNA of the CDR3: TGTGCCAGCAGCCCTATGGGGGGGGGGGATGAAGCTTTCTTT. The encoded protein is CASSPMGGGDEAFF.

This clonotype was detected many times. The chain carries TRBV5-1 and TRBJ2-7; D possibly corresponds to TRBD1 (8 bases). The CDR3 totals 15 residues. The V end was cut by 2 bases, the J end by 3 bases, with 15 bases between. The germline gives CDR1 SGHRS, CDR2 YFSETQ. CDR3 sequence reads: CASSLSGTGGYEQYF. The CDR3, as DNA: TGCGCCAGCAGCTTAAGCGGGACAGGAGGCTACGAGCAGTACTTC.

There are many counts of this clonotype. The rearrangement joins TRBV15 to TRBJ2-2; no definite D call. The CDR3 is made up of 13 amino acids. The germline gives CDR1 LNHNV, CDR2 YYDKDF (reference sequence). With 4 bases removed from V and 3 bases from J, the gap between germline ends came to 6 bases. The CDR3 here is CATSTLYTGELFF. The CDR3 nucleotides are TGTGCCACCAGCACCCTTTACACCGGGGAGCTGTTTTTT. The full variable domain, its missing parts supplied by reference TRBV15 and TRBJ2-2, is DAMVIQNPRYQVTQFGKPVTLSCSQTLNHNVMYWYQQKSSQAPKLLFHYYDKDFNNEADTPDNFQSRRPNTSFCFLDIRSPGLGDTAMYLCATSTLYTGELFFGEGSRLTVL.

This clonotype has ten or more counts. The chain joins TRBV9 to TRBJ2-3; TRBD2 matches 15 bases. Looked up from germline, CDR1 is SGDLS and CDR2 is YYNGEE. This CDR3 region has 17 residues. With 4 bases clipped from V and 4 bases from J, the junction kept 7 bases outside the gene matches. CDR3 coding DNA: TGTGCCAGCAGCCCCGGGACTAGCGGGAGGAGATCAGATACGCAGTATTTT. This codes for CASSPGTSGRRSDTQYF.

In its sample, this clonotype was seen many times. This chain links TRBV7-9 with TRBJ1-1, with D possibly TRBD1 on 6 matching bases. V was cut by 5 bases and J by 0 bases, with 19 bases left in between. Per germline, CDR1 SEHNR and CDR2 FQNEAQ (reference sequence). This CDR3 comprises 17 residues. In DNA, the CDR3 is TGTGCCAGCAGCCCCACGTGGGGGCAGACAATGAACACTGAAGCTTTCTTT. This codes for CASSPTWGQTMNTEAFF.

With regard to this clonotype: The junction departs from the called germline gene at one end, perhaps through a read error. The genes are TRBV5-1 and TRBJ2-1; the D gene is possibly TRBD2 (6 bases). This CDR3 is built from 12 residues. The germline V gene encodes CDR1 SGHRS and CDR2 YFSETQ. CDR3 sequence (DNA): TGCGTCAGCAGCTTGGGGGGAAATGAGCAGTTCTTC. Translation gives CVSSLGGNEQFF.

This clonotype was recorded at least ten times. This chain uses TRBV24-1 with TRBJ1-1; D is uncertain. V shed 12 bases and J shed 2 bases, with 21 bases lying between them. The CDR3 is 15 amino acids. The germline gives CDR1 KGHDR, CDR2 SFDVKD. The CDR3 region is CAVGRWAKLNTEAFF. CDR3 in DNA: TGTGCCGTAGGGAGGTGGGCAAAACTTAACACTGAAGCTTTCTTT.

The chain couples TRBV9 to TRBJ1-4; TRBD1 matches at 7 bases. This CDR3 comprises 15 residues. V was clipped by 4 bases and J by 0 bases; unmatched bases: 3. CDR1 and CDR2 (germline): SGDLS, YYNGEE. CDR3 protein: CASSHGQATNEKLFF. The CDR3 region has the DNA TGTGCCAGCAGCCACGGACAGGCAACTAATGAAAAACTGTTTTTT.

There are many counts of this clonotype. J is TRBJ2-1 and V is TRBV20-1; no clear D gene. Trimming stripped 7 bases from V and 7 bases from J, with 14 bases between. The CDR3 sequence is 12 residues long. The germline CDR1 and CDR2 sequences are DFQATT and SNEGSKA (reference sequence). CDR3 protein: CSVIPDGNEQFF. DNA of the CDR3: TGCAGTGTGATTCCCGATGGGAATGAGCAGTTCTTC.

The CDR3 region has the DNA TGTGCCAGCAGTTACCAAACGGACAGGGACGGTGACACCGGGGAGCTGTTTTTT. Amino acids: CASSYQTDRDGDTGELFF. The V and J genes are TRBV6-5 and TRBJ2-2; TRBD1 aligns across 8 bases. Germline V lookup: CDR1 MNHEY, CDR2 SVGAGI. The CDR3 covers 18 residues. V lost 2 bases, J lost 3 bases, and 11 bases stayed unmatched.

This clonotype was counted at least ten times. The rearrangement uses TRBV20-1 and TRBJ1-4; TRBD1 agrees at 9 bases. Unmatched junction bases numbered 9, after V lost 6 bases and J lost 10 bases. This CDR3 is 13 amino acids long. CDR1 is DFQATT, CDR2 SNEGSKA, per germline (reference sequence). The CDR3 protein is CSATGTGYAKLFF. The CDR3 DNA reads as TGCAGTGCGACCGGGACAGGGTATGCAAAACTGTTTTTT.

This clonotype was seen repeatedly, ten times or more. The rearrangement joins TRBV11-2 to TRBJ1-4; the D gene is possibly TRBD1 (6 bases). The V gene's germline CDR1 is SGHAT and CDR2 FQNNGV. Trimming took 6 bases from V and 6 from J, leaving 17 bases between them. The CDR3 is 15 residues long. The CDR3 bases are TGTGCCAGCAGGGAACAGGGCCTTAACCATGAAAAACTGTTTTTT. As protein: CASREQGLNHEKLFF.

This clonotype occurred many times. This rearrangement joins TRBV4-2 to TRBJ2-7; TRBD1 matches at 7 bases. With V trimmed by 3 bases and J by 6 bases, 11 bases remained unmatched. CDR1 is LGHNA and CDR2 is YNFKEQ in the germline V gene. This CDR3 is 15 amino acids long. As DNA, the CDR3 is TGTGCCAGCAGCCAGAGACCGGGACAGCCCTCCGAGCAGTACTTC. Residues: CASSQRPGQPSEQYF.

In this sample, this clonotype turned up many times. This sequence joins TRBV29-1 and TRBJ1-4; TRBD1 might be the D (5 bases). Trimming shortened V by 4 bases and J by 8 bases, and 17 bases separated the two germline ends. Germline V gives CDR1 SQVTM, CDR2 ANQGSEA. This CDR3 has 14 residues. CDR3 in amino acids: CSVGADSKGEKLFF. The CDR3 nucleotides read TGCAGCGTTGGGGCCGACAGTAAAGGAGAAAAACTGTTTTTT.

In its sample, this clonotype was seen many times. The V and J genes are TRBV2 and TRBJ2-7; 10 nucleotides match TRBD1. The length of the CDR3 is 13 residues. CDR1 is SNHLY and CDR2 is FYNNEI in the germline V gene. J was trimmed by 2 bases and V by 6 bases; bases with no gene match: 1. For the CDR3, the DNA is TGTGCCAGCAGCGGGACAGGGGCCTACGAGCAGTACTTC. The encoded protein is CASSGTGAYEQYF.